A single T cell receptor beta chain is shown here with its context. These data belong to a study of CD8 T cells in Susac syndrome. Healthy donors acted as controls, with matching for age and sex. Negative isolation was used for CD8+ and CD4+ T cells, and FACS enrichment was applied to TEMRA cells. It was with random hexamers that roughly 0.45 to 1 ug RNA was reverse transcribed. Amplification of TCR beta CDR3 used immunoSEQ multiplex PCR across 54 Vbeta and 13 Jbeta. Via MiXCR, TCRdb re-called the immunoSEQ multiplex PCR reads, giving one row per CDR3 protein. The sample gives 120,000 or so distinct CDR3 sequences, about 95% of which show up once; around 0.12% is in the top ten. This CDR3 contains 13 residues. Germline CDR1 SGHRS, CDR2 YFSETQ. V lost 4 bases to trimming and J lost 3 bases, with 10 bases between them.

The sequence was obtained from a human donor in good health. The chain joins TRBV5-1 to TRBJ1-2, with D possibly TRBD1 on 5 matching bases. Specimen: CD4+ T cells from PBMCs. In nucleotides, the CDR3 is TGCGCCAGCAGCCGGGACGTTGACTATGGCTACACCTTC. Translating it yields CASSRDVDYGYTF.